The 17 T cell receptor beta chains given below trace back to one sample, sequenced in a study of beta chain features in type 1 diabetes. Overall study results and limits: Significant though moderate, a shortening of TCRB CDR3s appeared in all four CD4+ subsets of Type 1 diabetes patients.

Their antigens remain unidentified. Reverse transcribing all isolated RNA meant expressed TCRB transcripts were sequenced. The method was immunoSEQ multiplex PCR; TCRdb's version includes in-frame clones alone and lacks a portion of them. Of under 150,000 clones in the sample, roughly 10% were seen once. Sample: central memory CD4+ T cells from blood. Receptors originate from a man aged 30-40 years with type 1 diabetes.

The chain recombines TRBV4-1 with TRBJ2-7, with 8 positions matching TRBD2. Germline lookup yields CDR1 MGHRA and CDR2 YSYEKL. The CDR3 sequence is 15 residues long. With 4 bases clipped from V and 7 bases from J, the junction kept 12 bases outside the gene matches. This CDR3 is CASSPGGGYAGEQYF. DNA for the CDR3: TGCGCCAGCAGCCCCGGGGGGGGCTATGCTGGGGAGCAGTACTTC.

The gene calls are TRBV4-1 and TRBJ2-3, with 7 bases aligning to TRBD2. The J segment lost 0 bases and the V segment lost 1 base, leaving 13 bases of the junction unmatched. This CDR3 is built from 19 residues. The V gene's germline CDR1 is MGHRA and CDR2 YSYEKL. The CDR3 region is CASSQGLLRAGRSTDTQYF. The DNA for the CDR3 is TGCGCCAGCAGCCAAGGGCTACTACGAGCGGGGAGAAGCACAGATACGCAGTATTTT.

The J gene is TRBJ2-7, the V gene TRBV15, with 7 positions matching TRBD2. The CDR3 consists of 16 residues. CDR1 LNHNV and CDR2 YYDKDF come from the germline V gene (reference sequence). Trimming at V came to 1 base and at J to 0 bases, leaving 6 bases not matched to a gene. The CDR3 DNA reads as TGTGCCACCAGCAGAGTTCGCGGGGGAACCTCCTACGAGCAGTACTTC. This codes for CATSRVRGGTSYEQYF.

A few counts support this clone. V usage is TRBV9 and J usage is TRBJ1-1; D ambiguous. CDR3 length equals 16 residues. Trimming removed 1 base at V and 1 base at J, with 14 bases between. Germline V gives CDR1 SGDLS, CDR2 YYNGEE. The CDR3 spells CASSVTGVGGNTEAFF. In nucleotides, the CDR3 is TGTGCCAGCAGCGTAACCGGTGTCGGAGGGAACACTGAAGCTTTCTTT.

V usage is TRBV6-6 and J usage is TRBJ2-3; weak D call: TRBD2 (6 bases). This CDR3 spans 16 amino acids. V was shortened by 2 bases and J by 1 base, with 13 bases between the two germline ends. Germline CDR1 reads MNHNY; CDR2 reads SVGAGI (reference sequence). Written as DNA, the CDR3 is TGTGCCAGCAGTTACATTACTAGCTCGGGCACAGATACGCAGTATTTT. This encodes CASSYITSSGTDTQYF.

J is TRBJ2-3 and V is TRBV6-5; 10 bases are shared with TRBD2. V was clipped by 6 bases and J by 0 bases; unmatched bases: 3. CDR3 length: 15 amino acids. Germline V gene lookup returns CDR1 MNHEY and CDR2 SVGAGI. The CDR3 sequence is CASSYSGGSTDTQYF. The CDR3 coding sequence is TGTGCCAGCAGCTATAGCGGGGGGAGCACAGATACGCAGTATTTT.

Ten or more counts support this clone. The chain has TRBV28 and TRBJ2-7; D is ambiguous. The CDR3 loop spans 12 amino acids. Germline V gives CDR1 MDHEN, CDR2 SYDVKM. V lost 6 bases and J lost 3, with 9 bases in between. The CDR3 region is CASSSTFYEQYF. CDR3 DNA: TGTGCCAGCAGCTCGACATTCTACGAGCAGTACTTC.

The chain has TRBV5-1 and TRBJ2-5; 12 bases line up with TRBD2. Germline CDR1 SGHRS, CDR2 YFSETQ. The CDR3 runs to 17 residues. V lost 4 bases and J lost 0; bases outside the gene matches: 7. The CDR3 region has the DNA TGCGCCAGCAGCAGATCTAGCGGGGGGGCCAACCAAGAGACCCAGTACTTC. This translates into CASSRSSGGANQETQYF. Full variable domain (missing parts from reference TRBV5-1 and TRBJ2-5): KAGVTQTPRYLIKTRGQQVTLSCSPISGHRSVSWYQQTPGQGLQFLFEYFSETQRNKGNFPGRFSGRQFSNSRSEMNVSTLELGDSALYLCASSRSSGGANQETQYFGPGTRLLVL.

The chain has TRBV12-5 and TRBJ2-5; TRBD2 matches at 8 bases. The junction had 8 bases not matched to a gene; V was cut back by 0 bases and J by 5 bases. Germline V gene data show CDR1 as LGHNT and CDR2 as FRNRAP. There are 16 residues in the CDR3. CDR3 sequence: CASGLVPGGGGETQYF. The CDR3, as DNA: TGTGCTAGTGGTTTGGTACCTGGCGGCGGGGGGGAGACCCAGTACTTC.

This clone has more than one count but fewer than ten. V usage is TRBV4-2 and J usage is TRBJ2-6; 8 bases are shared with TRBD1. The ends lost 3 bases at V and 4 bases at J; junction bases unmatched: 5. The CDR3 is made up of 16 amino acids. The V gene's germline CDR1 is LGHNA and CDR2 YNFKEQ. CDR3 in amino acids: CASSHRTGPGANVLTF. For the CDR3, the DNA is TGTGCCAGCAGCCACCGGACAGGGCCCGGGGCCAACGTCCTGACTTTC.

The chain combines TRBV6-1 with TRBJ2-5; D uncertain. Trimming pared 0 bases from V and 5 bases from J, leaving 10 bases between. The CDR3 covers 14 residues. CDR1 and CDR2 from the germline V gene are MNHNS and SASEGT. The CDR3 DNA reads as TGTGCCAGCAGTGAAGCGGCAACGCGGGAGACCCAGTACTTC. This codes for CASSEAATRETQYF.

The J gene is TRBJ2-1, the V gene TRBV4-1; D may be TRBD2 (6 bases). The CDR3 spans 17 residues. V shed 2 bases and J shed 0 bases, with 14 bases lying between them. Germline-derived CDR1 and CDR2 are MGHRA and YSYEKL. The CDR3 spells CASSQRSGGSSYNEQFF. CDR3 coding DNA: TGCGCCAGCAGCCAAAGATCTGGGGGGAGCTCCTACAATGAGCAGTTCTTC.

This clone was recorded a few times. The CDR3 DNA reads as TGTGCCAGCAGCTTATCCCCCAGGGATGGAGCTTTCTTT. Residues: CASSLSPRDGAFF. This chain links TRBV11-2 with TRBJ1-1; perhaps TRBD1 as D (5 bases). Per the germline V gene, CDR1 is SGHAT and CDR2 is FQNNGV. The CDR3 has 13 amino acids. V was pared by 2 bases and J by 10 bases, with 14 bases between. Full variable domain (missing parts from reference TRBV11-2 and TRBJ1-1): EAGVAQSPRYKIIEKRQSVAFWCNPISGHATLYWYQQILGQGPKLLIQFQNNGVVDDSQLPKDRFSAERLKGVDSTLKIQPAKLEDSAVYLCASSLSPRDGAFFGQGTRLTVV.

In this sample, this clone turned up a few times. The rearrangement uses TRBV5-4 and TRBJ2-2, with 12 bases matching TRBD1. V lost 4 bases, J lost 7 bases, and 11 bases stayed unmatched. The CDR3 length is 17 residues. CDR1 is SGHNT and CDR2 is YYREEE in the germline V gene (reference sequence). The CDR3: CASSPPGQGASNGELFF. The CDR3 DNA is TGTGCCAGCAGCCCTCCGGGACAGGGGGCTAGTAACGGGGAGCTGTTTTTT. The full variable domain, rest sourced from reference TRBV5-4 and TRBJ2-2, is ETGVTQSPTHLIKTRGQQVTLRCSSQSGHNTVSWYQQALGQGPQFIFQYYREEENGRGNFPPRFSGLQFPNYSSELNVNALELDDSALYLCASSPPGQGASNGELFFGEGSRLTVL.

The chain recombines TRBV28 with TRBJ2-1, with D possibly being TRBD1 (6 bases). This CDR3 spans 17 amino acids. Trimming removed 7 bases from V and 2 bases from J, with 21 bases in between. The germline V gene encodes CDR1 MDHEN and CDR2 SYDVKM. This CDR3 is CASNDFQVQGAYNEQFF. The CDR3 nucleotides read TGTGCCAGCAACGACTTCCAGGTACAGGGCGCCTACAATGAGCAGTTCTTC. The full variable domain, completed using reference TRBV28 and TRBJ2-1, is DVKVTQSSRYLVKRTGEKVFLECVQDMDHENMFWYRQDPGLGLRLIYFSYDVKMKEKGDIPEGYSVSREKKERFSLILESASTNQTSMYLCASNDFQVQGAYNEQFFGPGTRLTVL.

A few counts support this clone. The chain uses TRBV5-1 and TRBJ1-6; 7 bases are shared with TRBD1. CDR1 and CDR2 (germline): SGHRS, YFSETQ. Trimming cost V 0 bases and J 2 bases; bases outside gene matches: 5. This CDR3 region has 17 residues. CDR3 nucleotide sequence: TGCGCCAGCAGCTTGGGGGACAGTTTCGCCTATAATTCACCCCTCCACTTT. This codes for CASSLGDSFAYNSPLHF.

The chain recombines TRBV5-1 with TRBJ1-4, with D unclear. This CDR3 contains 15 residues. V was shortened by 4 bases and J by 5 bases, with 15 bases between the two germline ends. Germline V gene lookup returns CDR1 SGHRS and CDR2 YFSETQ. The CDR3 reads CASSASGRGNEKLFF. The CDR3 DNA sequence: TGCGCCAGCAGCGCAAGTGGTCGGGGAAATGAAAAACTGTTTTTT.